This T cell receptor beta chain was profiled in a study of T cells in Graves' hyperthyroidism and ophthalmopathy. This clonotype was seen ten or more times. CDR3 length: 14 amino acids. The germline V gene has CDR1 LNHDA and CDR2 SQIVND (reference sequence). Germline trimming cut 6 bases from V and 7 bases from J; bases unmatched to any gene: 8. TCR beta CDR3 regions were amplified from RNA transcripts. When the TCR CDR3 underwent first-round RT-PCR, the HTBI primer set was used. MiXCR was run by TCRdb on the multiplex PCR reads, yielding one entry per CDR3 protein. The sample has fewer than 550,000 distinct CDR3 sequences; approximately 25% are singletons.

The sequence came from a young woman with Graves' ophthalmopathy. Sequenced material: blood. The chain combines TRBV19 with TRBJ1-5, with 8 bases that match TRBD1. In DNA form, the CDR3 reads TGTGCCAGTAGCGGGACAGGCGCAGAGCAGCCCCAGCATTTT. Translating it yields CASSGTGAEQPQHF.